This T cell receptor beta chain was captured by sequencing in a study of cytomegalovirus exposure and HLA in healthy donors. Study-wide results and limits: Later, TCR association rates were found to vary by HLA locus, highest for DRB1 and lowest for HLA-C. Fewer N-insertions than the roughly 670-donor mean were reportedly shown by an Asian-associated ancestry cluster in a later analysis.

13 Jbeta primers and 60 Vbeta primers were used for the PCR. Using immunoSEQ multiplex PCR, the repertoire was profiled, and TCRdb retains in-frame clones only, with some absent. The sample lists 140,000 to 150,000 clones; 75% were seen once. Of note for this clone: The antigen is unknown. Germline and junction disagree at one end, which may indicate a read error. The sample has other DNA sequences that encode this CDR3 too.

Germline V lookup: CDR1 SNHLY, CDR2 FYNNEI. The CDR3 has 16 amino acids. The J gene is TRBJ1-6, the V gene TRBV2; 11 bases map to TRBD1. The sequenced sample consisted of PBMCs. The source of this sequence is a man aged 25-45 years in good health and CMV-seronegative. CDR3 bases: TGCGCCAGCAGCCCGACGGGACAGGGGGTAAATTCACCCCTCCACTTT. Encoded protein: CASSPTGQGVNSPLHF. Filled out from reference TRBV2 and TRBJ1-6, the complete variable domain reads EPEVTQTPSHQVTQMGQEVILRCVPISNHLYFYWYRQILGQKVEFLVSFYNNEISEKSEIFDDQFSVERPDGSNFTLKIRSTKLEDSAMYFCASSPTGQGVNSPLHFGNGTRLTVT.